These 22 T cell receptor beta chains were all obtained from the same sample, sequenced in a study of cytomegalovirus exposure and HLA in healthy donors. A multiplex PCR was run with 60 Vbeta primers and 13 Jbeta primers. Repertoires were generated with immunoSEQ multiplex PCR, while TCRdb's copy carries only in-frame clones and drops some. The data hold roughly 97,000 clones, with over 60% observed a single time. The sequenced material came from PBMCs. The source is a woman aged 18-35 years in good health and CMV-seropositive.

In nucleotides, the CDR3 is TGTGCCATCAGTCTTACAGGGGGCGCAGGCCGAAACACCATATATTTT. Protein product: CAISLTGGAGRNTIYF. V gene TRBV10-3 combines with J gene TRBJ1-3, with 9 bases aligning to TRBD1. Germline CDR1 ENHRY, CDR2 SYGVKD. J was trimmed by 5 bases and V by 5 bases; bases with no gene match: 10. CDR3 size: 16 residues.

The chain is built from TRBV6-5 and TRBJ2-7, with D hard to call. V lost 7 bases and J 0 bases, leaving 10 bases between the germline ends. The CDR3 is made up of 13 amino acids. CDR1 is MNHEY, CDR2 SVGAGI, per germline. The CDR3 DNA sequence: TGTGCCAGCACTGCTCCGGGCTCCTACGAGCAGTACTTC. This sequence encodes CASTAPGSYEQYF.

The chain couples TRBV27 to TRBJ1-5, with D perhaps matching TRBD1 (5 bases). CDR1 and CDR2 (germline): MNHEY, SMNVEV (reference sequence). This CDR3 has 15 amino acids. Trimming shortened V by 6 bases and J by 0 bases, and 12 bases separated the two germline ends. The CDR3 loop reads CASSSSGGSNQPQHF. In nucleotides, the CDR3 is TGTGCCAGCAGCTCTTCGGGGGGTAGCAATCAGCCCCAGCATTTT.

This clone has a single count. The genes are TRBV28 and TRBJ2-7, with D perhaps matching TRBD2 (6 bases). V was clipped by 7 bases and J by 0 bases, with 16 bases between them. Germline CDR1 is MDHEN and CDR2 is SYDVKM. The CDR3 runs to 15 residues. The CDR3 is CASNSGTSSSYEQYF. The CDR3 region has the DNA TGTGCCAGCAACTCCGGGACTTCGAGCTCCTACGAGCAGTACTTC.

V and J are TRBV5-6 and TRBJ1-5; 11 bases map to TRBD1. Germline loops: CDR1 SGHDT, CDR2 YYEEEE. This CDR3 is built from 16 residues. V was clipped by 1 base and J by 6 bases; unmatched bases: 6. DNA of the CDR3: TGTGCCAGCAGCTTGCAGGGACAGGGGGTAGCTCAGCCCCAGCATTTT. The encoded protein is CASSLQGQGVAQPQHF.

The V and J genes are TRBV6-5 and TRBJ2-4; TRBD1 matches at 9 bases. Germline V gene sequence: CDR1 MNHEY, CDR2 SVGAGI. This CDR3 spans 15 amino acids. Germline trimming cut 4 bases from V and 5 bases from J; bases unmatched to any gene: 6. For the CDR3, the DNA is TGTGCCAGCAGTTCCGGGACAGGGTGGGAAAACATTCAGTACTTC. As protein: CASSSGTGWENIQYF.

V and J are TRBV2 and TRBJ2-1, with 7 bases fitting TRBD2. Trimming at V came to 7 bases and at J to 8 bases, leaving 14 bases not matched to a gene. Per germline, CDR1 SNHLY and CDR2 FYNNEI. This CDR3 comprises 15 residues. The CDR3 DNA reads TGTGCCAGCACGAGGGAGGGCCAGAGTCCGGATGAGCAGTTCTTC. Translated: CASTREGQSPDEQFF.

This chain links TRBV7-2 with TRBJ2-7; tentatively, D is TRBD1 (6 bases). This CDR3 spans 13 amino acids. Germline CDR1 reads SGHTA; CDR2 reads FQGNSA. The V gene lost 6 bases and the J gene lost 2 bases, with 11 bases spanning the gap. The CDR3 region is CASSLGAPYEQYF. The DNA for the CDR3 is TGTGCCAGCAGTCTGGGGGCTCCCTACGAGCAGTACTTC.

This chain's CDR3 is CASSDTGQTSSYF. CDR3 sequence (DNA): TGTGCCAGCAGTGATACGGGACAGACGAGCAGCTACTTC. The chain recombines TRBV6-1 with TRBJ2-7; TRBD1 matches 7 bases. This CDR3 is 13 amino acids long. CDR1 and CDR2 (germline): MNHNS, SASEGT. V trimming: 3 bases; J trimming: 13 bases; junction bases outside the gene matches: 12.

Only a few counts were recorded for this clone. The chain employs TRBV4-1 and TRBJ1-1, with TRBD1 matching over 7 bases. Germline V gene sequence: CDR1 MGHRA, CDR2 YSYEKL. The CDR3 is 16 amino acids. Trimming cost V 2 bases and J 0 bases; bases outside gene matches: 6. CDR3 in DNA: TGCGCCAGCAGCCAACATGAGACAGGGATGAACACTGAAGCTTTCTTT. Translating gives CASSQHETGMNTEAFF.

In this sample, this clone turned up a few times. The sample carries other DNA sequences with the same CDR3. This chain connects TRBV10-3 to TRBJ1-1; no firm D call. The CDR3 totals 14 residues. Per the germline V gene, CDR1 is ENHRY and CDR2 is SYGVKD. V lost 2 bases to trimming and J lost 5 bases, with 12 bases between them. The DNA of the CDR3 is TGTGCCATCAGTGAGGGAGGTGGAGGGACTGAAGCTTTCTTT. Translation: CAISEGGGGTEAFF.

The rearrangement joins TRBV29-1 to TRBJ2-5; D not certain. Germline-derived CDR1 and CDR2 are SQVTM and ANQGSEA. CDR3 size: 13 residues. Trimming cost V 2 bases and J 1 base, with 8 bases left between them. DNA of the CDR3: TGCAGCGTTGAATTAAAGCTCCAAGAGACCCAGTACTTC. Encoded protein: CSVELKLQETQYF.

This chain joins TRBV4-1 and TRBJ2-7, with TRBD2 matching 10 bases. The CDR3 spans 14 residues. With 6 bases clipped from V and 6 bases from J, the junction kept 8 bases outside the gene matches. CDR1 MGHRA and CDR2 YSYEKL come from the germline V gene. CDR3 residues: CASRLSIAGGEQYF. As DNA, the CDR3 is TGCGCCAGCAGGCTAAGTATAGCGGGAGGCGAGCAGTACTTC.

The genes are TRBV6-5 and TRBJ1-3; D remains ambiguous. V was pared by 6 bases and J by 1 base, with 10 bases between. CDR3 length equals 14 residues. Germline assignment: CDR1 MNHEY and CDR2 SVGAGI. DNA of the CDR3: TGTGCCAGCAGCCGCGGTTCGTCTGGAAACACCATATATTTT. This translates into CASSRGSSGNTIYF.

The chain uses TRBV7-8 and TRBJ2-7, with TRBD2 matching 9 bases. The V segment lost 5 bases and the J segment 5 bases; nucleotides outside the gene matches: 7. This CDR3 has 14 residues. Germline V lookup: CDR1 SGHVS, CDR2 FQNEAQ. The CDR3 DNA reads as TGTGCCAGCAGCCCCGGACTAGCGTACGACGAGCAGTACTTC. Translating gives CASSPGLAYDEQYF.

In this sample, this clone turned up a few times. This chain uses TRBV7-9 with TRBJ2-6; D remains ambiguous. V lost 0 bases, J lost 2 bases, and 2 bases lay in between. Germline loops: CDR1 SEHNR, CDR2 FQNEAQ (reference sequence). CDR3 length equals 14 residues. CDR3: CASSLAAGANVLTF. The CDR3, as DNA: TGTGCCAGCAGCTTAGCCGCTGGGGCCAACGTCCTGACTTTC.

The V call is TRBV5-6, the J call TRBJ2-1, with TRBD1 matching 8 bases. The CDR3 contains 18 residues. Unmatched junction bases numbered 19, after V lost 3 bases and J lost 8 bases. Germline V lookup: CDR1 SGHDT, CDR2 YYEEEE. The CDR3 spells CASSSGWGVGQGIDEQFF. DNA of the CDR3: TGTGCCAGCAGCTCTGGTTGGGGTGTAGGACAGGGCATCGATGAGCAGTTCTTC.

This CDR3 is CASSRTGVSSNQPQHF. CDR3 nucleotide sequence: TGTGCCAGTAGTAGAACAGGGGTTTCTAGCAATCAGCCCCAGCATTTT. V gene TRBV19 combines with J gene TRBJ1-5; 7 positions agree with TRBD1. Germline V lookup: CDR1 LNHDA, CDR2 SQIVND (reference sequence). The trim removed 4 bases at V and 0 bases at J, leaving 6 bases unmatched. The CDR3 has 16 amino acids.

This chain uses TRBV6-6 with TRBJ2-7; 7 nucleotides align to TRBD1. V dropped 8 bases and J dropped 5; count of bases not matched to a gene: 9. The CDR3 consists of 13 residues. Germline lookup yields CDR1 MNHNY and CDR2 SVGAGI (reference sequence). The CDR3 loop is CASEDRTLHEQYF. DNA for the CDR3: TGTGCCAGCGAGGACAGGACCTTGCACGAGCAGTACTTC.

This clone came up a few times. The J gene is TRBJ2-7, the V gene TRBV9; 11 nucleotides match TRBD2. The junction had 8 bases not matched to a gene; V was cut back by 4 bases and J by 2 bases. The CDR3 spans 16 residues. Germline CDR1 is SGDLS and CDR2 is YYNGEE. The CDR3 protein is CASSKDRLAGTYEQYF. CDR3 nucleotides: TGTGCCAGCAGCAAAGACCGACTAGCGGGAACCTACGAGCAGTACTTC.

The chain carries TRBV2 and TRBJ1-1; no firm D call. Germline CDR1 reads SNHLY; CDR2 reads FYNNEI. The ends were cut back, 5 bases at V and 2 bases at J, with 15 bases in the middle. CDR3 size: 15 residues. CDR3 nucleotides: TGTGCCAGCAGTCCCCCGGGAAGGACTAACACTGAAGCTTTCTTT. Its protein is CASSPPGRTNTEAFF.

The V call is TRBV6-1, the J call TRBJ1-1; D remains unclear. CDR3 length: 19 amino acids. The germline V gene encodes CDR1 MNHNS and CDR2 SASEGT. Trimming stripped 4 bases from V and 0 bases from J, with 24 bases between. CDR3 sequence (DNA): TGTGCCAGCAGTGGCCGGGATAGTGTTCTTCGGAGGGTGAACACTGAAGCTTTCTTT. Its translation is CASSGRDSVLRRVNTEAFF.